The TCR beta chain described here comes from a study of beta chain features in type 1 diabetes. V dropped 8 bases and J dropped 6; count of bases not matched to a gene: 11. Germline V gene sequence: CDR1 MNHNS, CDR2 SASEGT. The CDR3 is 15 amino acids. This clone has only a few counts. The sequenced template was cDNA made from the entire isolated RNA. Here immunoSEQ multiplex PCR was the method, and the copy in TCRdb shows in-frame clones only, minus some. Of fewer than 250,000 clones in the sample, 9.6% were seen once. This receptor was obtained from a woman aged 18 to 35 in good health. The chain uses TRBV6-1 and TRBJ2-2, with 8 bases fitting TRBD1. The specimen sequenced was naive CD4+ T cells from blood. CDR3 nucleotide sequence: TGTGCCAGCTCACCGACAGGGGATACGGCCGGGGAGCTGTTTTTT. Translation gives CASSPTGDTAGELFF.